Following are 13 T cell receptor beta chains from one sample sequenced in a study of T cell responses to AZD1222 COVID-19 vaccine. Sequencing used immunoSEQ multiplex PCR; TCRdb keeps in-frame clones, though not all of them. The table records some 79,000 clones, 60% to 85% of them present only once. Sample: peripheral blood, taken 28 days after the second AZD1222 dose. The origin of the receptors is an adult who received the AZD1222 COVID-19 vaccine.

This sequence joins TRBV19 and TRBJ1-5; D is unresolved. CDR3 length equals 14 residues. In germline, CDR1 is LNHDA, CDR2 SQIVND (reference sequence). With 8 bases removed from V and 1 base from J, the gap between germline ends came to 12 bases. CDR3 nucleotide sequence: TGTGCCAGTTGGCCGGCAATGAGCAATCAGCCCCAGCATTTT. Translation: CASWPAMSNQPQHF.

V usage is TRBV3-1 (or the pseudogene TRBV3-2) and J usage is TRBJ1-3; D remains ambiguous. Germline assignment: CDR1 LGHDT and CDR2 YNNKEL (reference sequence). The CDR3 length is 12 residues. Trimming pared 1 base from V and 2 bases from J, leaving 0 bases between. CDR3 sequence reads: CASSQAGNTIYF. CDR3 DNA: TGTGCCAGCAGCCAAGCTGGAAACACCATATATTTT.

This clone was observed a few times. The gene calls are TRBV11-2 and TRBJ1-2; 7 nucleotides agree with TRBD1. CDR1 and CDR2 from the germline V gene are SGHAT and FQNNGV. The CDR3 extends over 16 amino acids. With V trimmed by 5 bases and J by 0 bases, 9 bases remained unmatched. As DNA, the CDR3 is TGTGCCAGCAGCCCCGGGACAGACAACGCTAACTATGGCTACACCTTC. This sequence encodes CASSPGTDNANYGYTF. The full variable domain, its missing parts supplied by reference TRBV11-2 and TRBJ1-2, is EAGVAQSPRYKIIEKRQSVAFWCNPISGHATLYWYQQILGQGPKLLIQFQNNGVVDDSQLPKDRFSAERLKGVDSTLKIQPAKLEDSAVYLCASSPGTDNANYGYTFGSGTRLTVV.

CDR3 DNA: TGTGCCACCAGTGACCCGATTCTCGGGGAGCTGTTTTTT. Protein sequence: CATSDPILGELFF. The chain combines TRBV24-1 with TRBJ2-2; unclear D gene. The CDR3 runs to 13 residues. Trimming stripped 4 bases from V and 7 bases from J, with 9 bases between. CDR1 and CDR2 (germline): KGHDR, SFDVKD.

The gene calls are TRBV27 and TRBJ2-7, with 8 bases fitting TRBD2. The CDR3 is 15 residues long. Unmatched junction bases numbered 8, after V lost 6 bases and J lost 1 base. Germline assignment: CDR1 MNHEY and CDR2 SMNVEV (reference sequence). Here the CDR3 reads CASRSLAGQSYEQYF. The CDR3 DNA is TGTGCCAGCAGGAGTCTAGCGGGCCAGTCCTACGAGCAGTACTTC.

The chain recombines TRBV5-4 with TRBJ2-2; 13 bases are shared with TRBD2. Germline CDR1 reads SGHNT; CDR2 reads YYREEE (reference sequence). The CDR3 loop spans 17 amino acids. V was clipped by 4 bases and J by 4 bases; unmatched bases: 7. CDR3 coding DNA: TGTGCCAGCAGCCCTGGGACTAGCGGGATCCTCACCGGGGAGCTGTTTTTT. Amino acids: CASSPGTSGILTGELFF.

The chain links TRBV18 to TRBJ2-7; D remains ambiguous. Trimming cost V 3 bases and J 5 bases, with 11 bases left between them. Per germline, CDR1 KGHSH and CDR2 LQKENI. The CDR3 spans 13 residues. The CDR3 DNA follows: TGTGCCAGCTCACCGGACGGAGCCCACGAGCAGTACTTC. Translated, it gives CASSPDGAHEQYF. The whole variable domain, filled in from reference TRBV18 and TRBJ2-7, reads NAGVMQNPRHLVRRRGQEARLRCSPMKGHSHVYWYRQLPEEGLKFMVYLQKENIIDESGMPKERFSAEFPKEGPSILRIQQVVRGDSAAYFCASSPDGAHEQYFGPGTRLTVT.

The rearrangement joins TRBV19 to TRBJ1-5, with TRBD1 as a possible D gene (6 bases). This CDR3 spans 15 amino acids. The ends were cut back, 1 base at V and 7 bases at J, with 14 bases in the middle. Germline CDR1 reads LNHDA; CDR2 reads SQIVND (reference sequence). CDR3 sequence reads: CASSIVGGARQPQHF. CDR3 nucleotides: TGTGCCAGTAGTATAGTCGGGGGGGCGAGGCAGCCCCAGCATTTT.

The table lists this clone with a few counts. V and J are TRBV6-5 and TRBJ1-5; TRBD1 matches 8 bases. From germline, CDR1 is MNHEY and CDR2 SVGAGI. The CDR3 spans 14 residues. V trimming: 7 bases; J trimming: 3 bases; junction bases outside the gene matches: 5. CDR3 residues: CASKPGQANQPQHF. For the CDR3, the DNA is TGTGCCAGCAAACCGGGACAGGCCAATCAGCCCCAGCATTTT.

CDR3 in DNA: TGTGCCAGCTCACCACTCACTAGCGGCTACTACAATGAGCAGTTCTTC. Amino acid sequence: CASSPLTSGYYNEQFF. The genes are TRBV18 and TRBJ2-1; TRBD2 matches 8 bases. V was clipped by 1 base and J by 3 bases; unmatched bases: 5. The CDR3 sequence is 16 residues long. Germline CDR1 KGHSH, CDR2 LQKENI.

This chain connects TRBV6-2 or TRBV6-3 to TRBJ2-1; 9 nucleotides line up with TRBD2. The CDR3 totals 15 residues. J was trimmed by 9 bases and V by 5 bases; bases with no gene match: 11. Germline V gene lookup returns CDR1 MNHEY and CDR2 SVGEGT. CDR3 nucleotide sequence: TGTGCCAGCAGTGGGATGCGGGGGGGCTATCGTGAGCAGTTCTTC. It codes for CASSGMRGGYREQFF.

This clone was found once. The chain uses TRBV3-1 (or the pseudogene TRBV3-2) and TRBJ1-1; no clear D. Trimming took 2 bases from V and 0 from J, leaving 10 bases between them. Germline-derived CDR1 and CDR2 are LGHDT and YNNKEL (reference sequence). The CDR3 consists of 15 residues. The CDR3 DNA sequence: TGTGCCAGCAGCCAAAGCGGACGAATGAACACTGAAGCTTTCTTT. This sequence encodes CASSQSGRMNTEAFF.

The V and J genes are TRBV15 and TRBJ1-1; 8 bases are shared with TRBD1. V shed 3 bases and J 0 bases; nucleotides not matched to a gene: 3. CDR1 is LNHNV, CDR2 YYDKDF, per germline (reference sequence). This CDR3 is 15 amino acids long. The CDR3 DNA is TGTGCCACCAGCAGGGACAGGGAGCTGAACACTGAAGCTTTCTTT. Its translation: CATSRDRELNTEAFF.